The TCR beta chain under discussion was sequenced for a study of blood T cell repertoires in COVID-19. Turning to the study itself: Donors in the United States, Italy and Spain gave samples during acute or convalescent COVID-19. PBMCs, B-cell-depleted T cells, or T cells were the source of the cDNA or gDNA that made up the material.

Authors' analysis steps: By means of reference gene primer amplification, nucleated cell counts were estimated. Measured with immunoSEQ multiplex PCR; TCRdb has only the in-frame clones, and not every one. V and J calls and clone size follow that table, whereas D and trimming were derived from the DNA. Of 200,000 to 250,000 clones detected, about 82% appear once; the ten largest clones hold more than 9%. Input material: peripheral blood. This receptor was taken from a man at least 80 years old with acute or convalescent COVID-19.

CDR3 region: CASSSGQTNTEAFF. CDR3 DNA sequence: TGTGCCAGTAGTAGCGGACAGACGAACACTGAAGCTTTCTTT. V usage is TRBV19 and J usage is TRBJ1-1; D perhaps matches TRBD1 (6 bases). Trimming removed 4 bases at V and 1 base at J, with 10 bases between. The CDR3 totals 14 residues. Germline V gene sequence: CDR1 LNHDA, CDR2 SQIVND (reference sequence).